Following are 2 T cell receptor beta chains from one sample sequenced in a study of radiotherapy plus CTLA-4 blockade in lung cancer (dated by TCRdb to the late 2010s). The receptor library was made with the immunoSEQ multiplex PCR assay. Imported from immuneACCESS, the table was reduced by TCRdb to in-frame sequences with V and J called. These copies leave out some clones; in studies compared against another copy, an unresolved V gene accounts for under half, and the cause of the remainder is not known. The sample table shows 53,000 or so clones, and approximately 86% are seen once. 15% to 20% of the sample belongs to the ten largest clones. The sequenced sample was peripheral blood, obtained from a patient treated with radiotherapy plus ipilimumab. The receptors derive from a human donor with non-small cell lung cancer that progressed on radiotherapy plus ipilimumab. Some clones in this sample may be carry-over from other donors' samples.

This chain joins TRBV10-1 and TRBJ1-5, with 7 bases matching TRBD1. This CDR3 has 17 amino acids. The V gene end was trimmed by 5 bases and the J gene end by 0 bases; junction bases not matched to a gene: 10. The germline V gene encodes CDR1 WNHNN and CDR2 SYGVQD (reference sequence). For the CDR3, the DNA is TGCGCCAGCAGTCGGGACAGCAAACCCTATAGCAATCAGCCCCAGCATTTT. Translated: CASSRDSKPYSNQPQHF.

This clone has a single count. The genes are TRBV11-2 and TRBJ2-7; weak D call: TRBD2 (6 bases). Trimming pared 3 bases from V and 6 bases from J, leaving 15 bases between. This CDR3 comprises 14 residues. Germline V lookup: CDR1 SGHAT, CDR2 FQNNGV. This chain's CDR3 is CASSLEGLGSEQYF. CDR3 coding DNA: TGTGCCAGCAGCTTGGAGGGGCTGGGCTCCGAGCAGTACTTC.